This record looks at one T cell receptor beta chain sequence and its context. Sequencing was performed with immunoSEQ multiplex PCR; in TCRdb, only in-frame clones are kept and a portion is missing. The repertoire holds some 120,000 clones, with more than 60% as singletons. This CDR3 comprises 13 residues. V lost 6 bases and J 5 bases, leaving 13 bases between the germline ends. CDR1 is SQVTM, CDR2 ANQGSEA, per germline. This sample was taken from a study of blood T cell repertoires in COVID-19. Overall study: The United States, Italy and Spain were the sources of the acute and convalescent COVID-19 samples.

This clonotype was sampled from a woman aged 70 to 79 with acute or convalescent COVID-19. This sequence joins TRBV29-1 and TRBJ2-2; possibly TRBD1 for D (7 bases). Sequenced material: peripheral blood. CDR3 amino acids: CSVQAGGTGELFF. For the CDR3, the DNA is TGCAGCGTCCAAGCAGGGGGGACCGGGGAGCTGTTTTTT.